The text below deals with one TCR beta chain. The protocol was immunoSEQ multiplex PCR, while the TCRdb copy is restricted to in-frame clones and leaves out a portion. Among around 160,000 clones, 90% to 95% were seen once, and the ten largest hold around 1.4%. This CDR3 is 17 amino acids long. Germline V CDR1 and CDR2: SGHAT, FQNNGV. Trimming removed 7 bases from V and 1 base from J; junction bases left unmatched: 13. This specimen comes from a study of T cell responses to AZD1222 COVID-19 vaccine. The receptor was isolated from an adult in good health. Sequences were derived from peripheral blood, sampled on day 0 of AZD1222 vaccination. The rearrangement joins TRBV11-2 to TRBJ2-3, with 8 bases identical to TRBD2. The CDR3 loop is CASTKLPHSGGTDTQYF. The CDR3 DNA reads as TGTGCCAGCACCAAACTTCCCCATAGCGGGGGCACAGATACGCAGTATTTT.